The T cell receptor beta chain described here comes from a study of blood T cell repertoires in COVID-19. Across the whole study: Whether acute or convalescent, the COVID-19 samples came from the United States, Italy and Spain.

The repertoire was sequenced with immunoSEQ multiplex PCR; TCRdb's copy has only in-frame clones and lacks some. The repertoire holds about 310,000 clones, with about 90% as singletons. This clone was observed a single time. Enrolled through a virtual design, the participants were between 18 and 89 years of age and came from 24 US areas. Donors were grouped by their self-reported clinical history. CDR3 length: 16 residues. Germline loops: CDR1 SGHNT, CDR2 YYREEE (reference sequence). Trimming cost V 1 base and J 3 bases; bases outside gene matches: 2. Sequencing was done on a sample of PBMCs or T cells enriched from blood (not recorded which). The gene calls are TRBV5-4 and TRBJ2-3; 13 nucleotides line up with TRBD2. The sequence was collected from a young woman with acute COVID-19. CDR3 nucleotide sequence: TGTGCCAGCAGCTTGCCGGGACTAGCGGGAACAGATACGCAGTATTTT. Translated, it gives CASSLPGLAGTDTQYF.